The sequence of this TCR beta chain was determined in a study of identical twins (dated by TCRdb to between 2015 and 2016). With regard to the full study: TCR alpha and beta repertoires from monozygotic twins, unrelated adults of various ages and cord blood were deep-sequenced to test whether fetal clonotypes persist. To rule out contamination, replicate twin experiments were performed at different times with different library preparation protocols.

Libraries were constructed by 5' RACE. The sequencer was an Illumina HiSeq 2000. A universal primer binding site was added through template switching, and the final cDNA carried a unique molecular identifier so that TCR cDNA molecules could be counted accurately. First-strand cDNA for TCR alpha and beta chains was synthesized from specific primers in the conserved constant-segment region. To control for contamination, every cDNA library carried two barcodes: a SMART-Mk sample barcode plus Illumina barcodes. TruSeq adapter sequences, together with Illumina sample barcodes, were added in two successive PCR steps. The TCR alpha and beta cDNA libraries were sequenced on the Illumina HiSeq platform using custom primers. In the paper's pipeline: Unique molecular identifiers were extracted from raw reads with MiGEC, and CDR3 positions were determined with MiXCR. Recombination models were inferred per individual with the repgenHMM and IGoR tools using an EM algorithm. The analysis of shared clonotypes was done with the tcR package in R, with sharing normalized by the product of cloneset sizes. To study raw recombination without the effects of thymic and clonal selection, out-of-frame nonproductive sequences were analyzed. TCRdb redid the processing of the public reads, applying fastp at Q25 and MiXCR, and retained in-frame beta chains. Every CDR3 protein is listed once, alongside the most common genes and DNA of its rows. TCRdb, not the authors, supplied the V and J calls. The sample yields about 260,000 distinct CDR3 sequences; about 7.3% were counted once. The ten largest clonotypes hold roughly 3.6% of the sample.

According to the germline V gene, CDR1 reads MNHNS and CDR2 reads SASEGT. From V the trimming removes 0 bases and from J it removes 3 bases, while the gene matches leave 16 bases of the junction unaccounted for. The CDR3 numbers 20 residues from cysteine through phenylalanine. The DNA shown is the 60-base CDR3, in frame from base 1. Every donor in the study was a healthy Caucasian. Three pairs of female monozygotic twins, all aged 18 to 29 years, made up the twin cohort. Using Miltenyi CD45RO+ enrichment and human naive T-cell isolation kits, memory (CD45RO+) and naive T cells were isolated from PBMC. The research as a whole found: In monozygotic twins, recombination models systematically underestimated out-of-frame TCR alpha sharing, but the models matched the sharing seen between unrelated individuals. Conclusions relied on cross-sectional statistical analysis, since the same donors could not be followed over many years. Abundant cord blood beta clonotypes carried fewer insertions; young adult naive repertoires showed a weaker similar trend, while memory repertoires showed none. Zero-insertion analyses could be partly confounded by invariant T cells such as MAIT and iNKT, although diverse VJ usage argued against such confounding for most clonotypes. In beta out-of-frame sequences, excess twin sharing was weaker, because having fewer shared sequences lowered the signal-to-noise ratio. Compared with coincidental sharing between unrelated individuals, out-of-frame TCR alpha sequences shared between twins had an excess of sequences with low generation probability.

This clonotype was detected only a few times. The antigen this receptor binds is unknown. Base qualities are missing; no much larger clone stands one base away. These data were likewise used in another study, on yellow fever vaccine responses in identical twins. The second study, in turn, reports: The T cell response to vaccination in identical twins was reported by the authors to appear partly convergent and partly personalized. Focusing on identical twins, the study followed the T cell clones that responded to the vaccine, and did so with precision.

The sequence came from a young woman in good health. The sequence links TRBV6-1 to TRBJ2-1; a stretch of 8 junction bases matches TRBD2. Source material: memory (CD45RO+) T cells sorted from blood. The cell subset or site label for this specimen denotes: CD45RO+ enriched T cells. The CDR3 amino acid sequence is: CASSEAAVRTWAGGYNEQFF. In nucleotides, the sequence is TGTGCCAGCAGTGAAGCGGCTGTACGGACGTGGGCGGGAGGCTACAATGAGCAGTTCTTC.